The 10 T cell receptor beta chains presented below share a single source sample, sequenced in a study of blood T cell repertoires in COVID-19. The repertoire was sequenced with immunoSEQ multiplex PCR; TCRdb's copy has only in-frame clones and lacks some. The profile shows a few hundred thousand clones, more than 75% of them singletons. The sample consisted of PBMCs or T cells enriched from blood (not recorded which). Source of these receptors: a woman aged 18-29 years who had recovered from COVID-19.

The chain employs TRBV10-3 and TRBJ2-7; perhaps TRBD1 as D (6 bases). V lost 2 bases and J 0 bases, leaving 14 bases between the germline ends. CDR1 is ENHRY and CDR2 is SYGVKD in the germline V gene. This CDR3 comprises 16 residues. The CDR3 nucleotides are TGTGCCATCAGTGAGATCCGCCTACAGGGCTCCTACGAGCAGTACTTC. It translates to CAISEIRLQGSYEQYF.

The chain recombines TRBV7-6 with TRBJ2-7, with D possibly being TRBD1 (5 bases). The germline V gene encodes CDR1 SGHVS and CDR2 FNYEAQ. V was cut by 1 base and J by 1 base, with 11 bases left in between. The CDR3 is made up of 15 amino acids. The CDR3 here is CASSLGIGASYEQYF. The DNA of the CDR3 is TGTGCCAGCAGCTTAGGTATTGGGGCGTCCTACGAGCAGTACTTC.

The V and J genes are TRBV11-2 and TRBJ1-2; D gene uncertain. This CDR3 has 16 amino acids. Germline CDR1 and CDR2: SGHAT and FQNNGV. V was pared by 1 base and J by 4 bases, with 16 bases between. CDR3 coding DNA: TGTGCCAGCAGCTTAGCGGGCGGCAAGGAGGCCTATGGCTACACCTTC. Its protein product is CASSLAGGKEAYGYTF.

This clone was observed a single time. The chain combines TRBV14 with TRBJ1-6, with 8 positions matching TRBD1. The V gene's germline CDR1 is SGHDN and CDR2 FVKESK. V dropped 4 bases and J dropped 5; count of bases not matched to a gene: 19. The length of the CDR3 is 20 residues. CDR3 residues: CASSRKGSGTGNLHNSPLHF. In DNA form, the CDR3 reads TGTGCCAGCAGCCGAAAGGGGTCCGGGACAGGAAACCTCCATAATTCACCCCTCCACTTT.

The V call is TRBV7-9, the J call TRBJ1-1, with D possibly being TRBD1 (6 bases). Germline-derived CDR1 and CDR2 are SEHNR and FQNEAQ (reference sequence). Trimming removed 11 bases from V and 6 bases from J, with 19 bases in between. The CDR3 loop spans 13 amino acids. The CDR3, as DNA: TGTGCCGTCGAGGGGGTTCGGTTGGCTGAAGCTTTCTTT. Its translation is CAVEGVRLAEAFF.

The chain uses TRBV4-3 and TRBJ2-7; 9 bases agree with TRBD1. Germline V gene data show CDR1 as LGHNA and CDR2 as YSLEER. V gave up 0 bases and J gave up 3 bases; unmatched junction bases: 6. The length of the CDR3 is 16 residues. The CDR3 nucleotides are TGCGCCAGCAGCCAAGAGCGGGACAGGGCCTACTACGAGCAGTACTTC. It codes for CASSQERDRAYYEQYF.

CDR3 sequence: CASTDGGQRGYTF. The DNA of the CDR3 is TGTGCCAGCACCGACGGGGGGCAACGGGGCTACACCTTC. The rearrangement uses TRBV6-5 and TRBJ1-2, with a tentative D call TRBD1 (6 bases). This CDR3 is 13 amino acids long. With 7 bases removed from V and 8 bases from J, the gap between germline ends came to 17 bases. The germline V gene has CDR1 MNHEY and CDR2 SVGAGI.

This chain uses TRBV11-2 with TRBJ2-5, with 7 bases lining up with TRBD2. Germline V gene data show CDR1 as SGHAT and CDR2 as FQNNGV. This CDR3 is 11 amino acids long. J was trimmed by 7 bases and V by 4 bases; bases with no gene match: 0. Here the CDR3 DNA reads TGTGCCAGCAGCTCGGGGGGGACCCAGTACTTC. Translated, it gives CASSSGGTQYF.

As DNA, the CDR3 is TGTGCCACCAGCAGAGGGTCGTCAGTATACAATGAGCAGTTCTTC. Protein sequence: CATSRGSSVYNEQFF. This rearrangement joins TRBV15 to TRBJ2-1; D is ambiguous. Between the trimmed V and J ends, which lost 1 base and 4 bases, there was a span of 11 bases. Germline V CDR1 and CDR2: LNHNV, YYDKDF (reference sequence). This CDR3 comprises 15 residues.

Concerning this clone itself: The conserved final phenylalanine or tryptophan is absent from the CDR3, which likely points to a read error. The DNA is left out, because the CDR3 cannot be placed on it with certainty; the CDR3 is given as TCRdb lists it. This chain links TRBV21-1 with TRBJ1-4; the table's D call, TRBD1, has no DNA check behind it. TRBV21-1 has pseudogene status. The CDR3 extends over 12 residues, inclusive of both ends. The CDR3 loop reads CASSNRTGRFFT.